The source of this T cell receptor (beta chain) is a study of cytomegalovirus exposure and HLA in healthy donors. These donors counted as nominally healthy when sampled, but unrecorded immune exposures were likely. As concerns this clone: Its antigen remains unknown.

Study-wide results and caveats: For presence/absence analyses, sequencing depth was assumed to be roughly uniform across donors.

The ends lost 1 base at V and 5 bases at J; junction bases unmatched: 4. This CDR3 has 14 amino acids. Germline CDR1 and CDR2: SGHTA and FQGNSA. The study ran its PCR with 60 Vbeta and 13 Jbeta primers. TCRdb's table, derived via immunoSEQ multiplex PCR, lists solely in-frame clones and lacks some. This table holds about 200,000 clones, around 77% found once. Sequences were obtained from PBMCs. The receptor's source is a man aged 25-40 years in good health and CMV-seronegative. J is TRBJ2-5 and V is TRBV7-2, with 7 nucleotides matching TRBD1. The CDR3 bases are TGTGCCAGCAGCTTAGGAGGGGGCCGGGAGACCCAGTACTTC. Translating gives CASSLGGGRETQYF.